The 10 T cell receptor beta chains listed next were all sequenced from one sample in a study of cytomegalovirus exposure and HLA in healthy donors. The PCR had 60 Vbeta and 13 Jbeta primers. Assay used: immunoSEQ multiplex PCR; TCRdb lists only in-frame clones, some missing. The specimen's table records under 130,000 clones. Source material: PBMCs. The receptors come from a man aged 50 or older in good health and CMV-seronegative.

CDR3 region: CASSAGTGTVTTNEKLFF. In DNA, the CDR3 is TGCGCCAGCAGCGCTGGAACCGGGACAGTGACAACTAATGAAAAACTGTTTTTT. This rearrangement joins TRBV5-1 to TRBJ1-4; TRBD1 matches 7 bases. Looked up from germline, CDR1 is SGHRS and CDR2 is YFSETQ. CDR3 length equals 18 residues. The trim removed 4 bases at V and 0 bases at J, leaving 12 bases unmatched.

V is TRBV7-6 and J is TRBJ1-2, with 9 bases that match TRBD1. Germline V gives CDR1 SGHVS, CDR2 FNYEAQ. Trimming took 6 bases from V and 1 from J; bases not matched to a gene: 6. This CDR3 region has 15 residues. Here the CDR3 DNA reads TGTGCCAGCAGTTCCGGGACAGGGAGTAACTATGGCTACACCTTC. This encodes CASSSGTGSNYGYTF.

The chain links TRBV7-2 to TRBJ1-1; D is uncertain. V lost 3 bases and J 8 bases, leaving 13 bases between the germline ends. The CDR3 consists of 13 residues. Germline CDR1 is SGHTA and CDR2 is FQGNSA. CDR3 sequence (DNA): TGTGCCAGCAGCTTCAAGAGGGAGACCGAAGCTTTCTTT. It yields the protein CASSFKRETEAFF.

CDR3 region: CASSLDRPGRGPNNEQFF. The CDR3 DNA reads as TGTGCCAGCAGCTTAGATCGTCCCGGCAGGGGGCCCAACAATGAGCAGTTCTTC. The chain recombines TRBV11-3 with TRBJ2-1, with 8 nucleotides matching TRBD1. Germline CDR1 and CDR2: SGHNT and YENEEA. The CDR3 has 18 amino acids. V lost 0 bases to trimming and J lost 5 bases; unmatched junction nucleotides: 12.

The chain couples TRBV2 to TRBJ1-2, with 10 bases fitting TRBD1. Germline assignment: CDR1 SNHLY and CDR2 FYNNEI. V lost 7 bases to trimming and J lost 7 bases; unmatched junction nucleotides: 6. There are 13 residues in the CDR3. The CDR3 nucleotides are TGTGCCAGCAAGGGACAGGGGATTGGTGGCTACACCTTC. Translating gives CASKGQGIGGYTF.

The J gene is TRBJ1-2, the V gene TRBV9; a weak D match, TRBD1 (5 bases). The length of the CDR3 is 16 residues. V dropped 5 bases and J dropped 0 bases, with 17 bases sitting between them. Germline V lookup: CDR1 SGDLS, CDR2 YYNGEE. DNA for the CDR3: TGTGCCAGCAGTGCCCCGGGGGTCGAAGCTAACTATGGCTACACCTTC. Residues: CASSAPGVEANYGYTF.

This chain links TRBV5-5 with TRBJ2-2, with TRBD1 as a possible D gene (5 bases). The CDR3 totals 14 residues. V shed 1 base and J shed 5 bases, with 9 bases lying between them. In germline, CDR1 is SGHKS, CDR2 YYEKEE (reference sequence). This CDR3 is CASSLQGLTGELFF. CDR3 nucleotides: TGTGCCAGCAGCTTGCAGGGTTTGACCGGGGAGCTGTTTTTT.

DNA of the CDR3: TGCAGCGTGGAATTTTGGGACTCGGGCTCTGATACGCAGTATTTT. It encodes CSVEFWDSGSDTQYF. This chain joins TRBV29-1 and TRBJ2-3; maybe TRBD2 (6 bases). Trimming took 6 bases from V and 6 from J, leaving 22 bases between them. Germline lookup yields CDR1 SQVTM and CDR2 ANQGSEA. The CDR3 has 15 residues.

The chain couples TRBV9 to TRBJ2-1, with 15 bases aligning to TRBD2. Germline loops: CDR1 SGDLS, CDR2 YYNGEE. V dropped 3 bases and J dropped 8; count of bases not matched to a gene: 12. This CDR3 has 18 residues. The CDR3 nucleotides read TGTGCCAGCAGCGAAGACTCCGGGACTAGCGGGAGGTTCGATGAGCAGTTCTTC. Translating gives CASSEDSGTSGRFDEQFF.

The chain's CDR3 is CASSQDQRWNTEAFF. For the CDR3, the DNA is TGTGCCAGCAGCCAAGATCAACGGTGGAACACTGAAGCTTTCTTT. This rearrangement joins TRBV4-2 to TRBJ1-1, with unresolved D. The length of the CDR3 is 15 residues. Germline V gene lookup returns CDR1 LGHNA and CDR2 YNFKEQ. Trimming cost V 0 bases and J 1 base, with 9 bases left between them.